The 19 T cell receptor beta chains in this list originate from one sample, sequenced in a study of identical twins (dated by TCRdb to the mid-2010s). Libraries were built with 5' RACE. The sample was run on an Illumina HiSeq 2000. TCRdb itself trimmed the public reads at Q25 with fastp, ran MiXCR and retained productive beta chains. Identical CDR3 proteins give one entry, which carries the most common genes and DNA. Within this sample are nearly 650,000 distinct CDR3 sequences, with 7% to 7.5% of them counted one time only. The ten largest clones represent 1.5% to 2% of the sample. This sample also belongs to another study, concerning yellow fever vaccine responses in identical twins.

The source material was PBMCs. The receptors stem from a woman aged 18-29 years in good health.

This clonotype was counted a few times. The chain is built from TRBV12-3 or TRBV12-4 and TRBJ1-1, with D unresolved. The CDR3 consists of 13 residues. Trimming left V 6 bases short and J 6 bases short, with 14 bases between. The CDR3 loop is CASSLSSIPEAFF. CDR3 bases: TGTGCCAGCAGCCTCAGCAGCATCCCTGAAGCTTTCTTT.

This clonotype turned up a few times. CDR3 region: CAIQETSSFEQFF. CDR3 DNA sequence: TGTGCCATCCAAGAGACTAGCAGCTTTGAGCAGTTCTTC. The V gene is TRBV10-3, the J gene TRBJ2-1; 7 nucleotides match TRBD2. The V gene's germline CDR1 is ENHRY and CDR2 SYGVKD. The CDR3 covers 13 residues. The V and J ends lost 8 bases and 9 bases, in that order; junction bases with no gene match: 10.

The V gene is TRBV19, the J gene TRBJ2-5; a weak D match, TRBD1 (5 bases). Germline V gene sequence: CDR1 LNHDA, CDR2 SQIVND (reference sequence). The CDR3 loop spans 14 amino acids. V lost 5 bases, J lost 4 bases, and 14 bases lay in between. Here the CDR3 reads CASSPGPTGETQYF. In DNA form, the CDR3 reads TGTGCCAGTAGTCCTGGACCAACAGGAGAGACCCAGTACTTC.

The CDR3 spells CASRKPPGGSTDTQYF. CDR3 nucleotide sequence: TGTGCCAGCAGAAAACCACCCGGGGGGAGCACAGATACGCAGTATTTT. The chain combines TRBV12-3 or TRBV12-4 with TRBJ2-3, with TRBD2 matching 7 bases. Germline trimming cut 6 bases from V and 0 bases from J; bases unmatched to any gene: 9. The CDR3 extends over 16 amino acids.

This clonotype was seen many times. The J gene is TRBJ1-5, the V gene TRBV12-3 or TRBV12-4; D might be TRBD1 (6 bases). The length of the CDR3 is 14 residues. The V gene lost 5 bases and the J gene lost 7 bases, with 15 bases spanning the gap. The CDR3 loop reads CASSPTGKEQPQHF. In nucleotides, the CDR3 is TGTGCCAGCAGTCCGACAGGAAAGGAACAGCCCCAGCATTTT.

This clonotype has only a few counts. The chain links TRBV6-2 or TRBV6-3 to TRBJ1-5; TRBD1 aligns across 11 bases. The CDR3 contains 20 residues. Germline CDR1 is MNHEY and CDR2 is SVGEGT. The trim removed 6 bases at V and 0 bases at J, leaving 16 bases unmatched. In DNA, the CDR3 is TGTGCCAGCAGCCCCGCCTTAAAGGACAGGGGGCTGAATAGCAATCAGCCCCAGCATTTT. Translation gives CASSPALKDRGLNSNQPQHF.

This clonotype was counted once. A much more abundant neighbour one base away suggests this may be a read error. V gene TRBV20-1 combines with J gene TRBJ2-7; no firm D call. The CDR3 sequence is 12 residues long. Deletions cut 2 bases from V and 5 bases from J, with 10 bases between. CDR1 DFQATT and CDR2 SNEGSKA come from the germline V gene (reference sequence). The CDR3 region is CSARSESNEQYF. The CDR3 DNA reads TGCAGTGCTAGATCAGAGTCCAACGAGCAGTACTTC.

This clonotype was seen more than once but under ten times. The rearrangement links TRBV5-5 to TRBJ2-2; D perhaps matches TRBD1 (6 bases). V shed 4 bases and J shed 4 bases, with 14 bases lying between them. Germline CDR1 and CDR2: SGHKS and YYEKEE (reference sequence). The CDR3 length is 15 residues. In DNA form, the CDR3 reads TGTGCCAGCAGCATGGGACACGCGACCACCGGGGAGCTGTTTTTT. Its protein product is CASSMGHATTGELFF.

Worth noting for this clonotype: The junction does not match germline at one end; this may be a read error. This chain uses TRBV20-1 with TRBJ2-1; the D gene is possibly TRBD2 (5 bases). This CDR3 contains 15 residues. Per germline, CDR1 DFQATT and CDR2 SNEGSKA (reference sequence). The CDR3 sequence: CSARGRGLVWNEQFF. The DNA for the CDR3 is TGCAGTGCAAGAGGGAGAGGCTTAGTTTGGAATGAGCAGTTCTTC.

This chain joins TRBV28 and TRBJ2-7, with a weak D call TRBD1 (6 bases). This CDR3 region has 15 residues. The V end was cut by 6 bases, the J end by 3 bases, with 18 bases between. The V gene's germline CDR1 is MDHEN and CDR2 SYDVKM. CDR3 in DNA: TGTGCCAGCAGAACCCCGTCAGGGGCGGTCTACGAGCAGTACTTC. This codes for CASRTPSGAVYEQYF.

This sequence joins TRBV2 and TRBJ2-1; no firm D call. Between the trimmed V and J ends, which lost 6 bases and 8 bases, there was a span of 14 bases. This CDR3 is built from 13 residues. In germline, CDR1 is SNHLY, CDR2 FYNNEI. CDR3 residues: CASRAALVDEQFF. The CDR3, as DNA: TGTGCCAGCAGGGCTGCGCTAGTAGATGAGCAGTTCTTC.

V gene TRBV7-2 combines with J gene TRBJ1-2, with 9 bases aligning to TRBD1. CDR1 SGHTA and CDR2 FQGNSA come from the germline V gene. V lost 3 bases and J lost 6; bases outside the gene matches: 11. CDR3 length: 16 residues. Here the CDR3 DNA reads TGTGCCAGCAGCTTTAACATTTACAGGGGGCCCGATGGCTACACCTTC. This encodes CASSFNIYRGPDGYTF. Using reference TRBV7-2 and TRBJ1-2 for the parts outside the CDR3, the full variable domain is GAGVSQSPSNKVTEKGKDVELRCDPISGHTALYWYRQSLGQGLEFLIYFQGNSAPDKSGLPSDRFSAERTGGSVSTLTIQRTQQEDSAVYLCASSFNIYRGPDGYTFGSGTRLTVV.

This clonotype came up a few times. The V gene is TRBV10-3, the J gene TRBJ2-1; D gene unclear. Germline V gene lookup returns CDR1 ENHRY and CDR2 SYGVKD. V was shortened by 2 bases and J by 8 bases, with 4 bases between the two germline ends. The CDR3 length is 11 residues. CDR3 protein: CAISERDEQFF. CDR3 bases: TGTGCCATCAGTGAGCGGGATGAGCAGTTCTTC.

This clonotype was seen more than once but under ten times. The chain uses TRBV2 and TRBJ2-5; TRBD1 is a possible D gene (7 bases). This CDR3 spans 16 amino acids. V was pared by 6 bases and J by 9 bases, with 26 bases between. CDR1 is SNHLY, CDR2 FYNNEI, per germline. The CDR3, as DNA: TGTGCCAGCAGCCTTCAGGGGGGTGCGGGGATAGGGGCCCAGTACTTC. Residues: CASSLQGGAGIGAQYF.

This clonotype was seen more than once but under ten times. The rearrangement links TRBV4-2 to TRBJ2-1, with TRBD2 identical over 10 bases. This CDR3 region has 17 residues. V was pared by 0 bases and J by 8 bases, with 10 bases of the junction left unmatched. Germline V gives CDR1 LGHNA, CDR2 YNFKEQ. CDR3 sequence: CASSQEAPLAGPHEQFF. CDR3 sequence (DNA): TGTGCCAGCAGCCAAGAAGCCCCACTAGCGGGACCCCATGAGCAGTTCTTC.

There are many counts of this clonotype. The V and J genes are TRBV15 and TRBJ2-1; TRBD1 matches 7 bases. The CDR3 spans 16 residues. The V gene end was trimmed by 5 bases and the J gene end by 6 bases; junction bases not matched to a gene: 13. CDR1 and CDR2 (germline): LNHNV, YYDKDF (reference sequence). CDR3 loop: CATSPRQGSPLNEQFF. The CDR3 DNA reads as TGTGCCACCAGCCCCCGACAGGGATCTCCTCTCAATGAGCAGTTCTTC.

The genes are TRBV14 and TRBJ2-2; tentatively, D is TRBD1 or TRBD2 (5 bases each). Trimming pared 2 bases from V and 3 bases from J, leaving 7 bases between. Germline V CDR1 and CDR2: SGHDN, FVKESK. The CDR3 length is 14 residues. The CDR3 bases are TGTGCCAGCAGCCAACTGGGACACACCGGGGAGCTGTTTTTT. Its translation is CASSQLGHTGELFF.

The J gene is TRBJ2-5, the V gene TRBV6-2 or TRBV6-3; D is tentatively TRBD1 or TRBD2 (5 bases each). Trimming pared 4 bases from V and 4 bases from J, leaving 22 bases between. Germline CDR1 and CDR2: MNHEY and SVGEGT. The CDR3 runs 17 residues. The CDR3 DNA is TGTGCCAGCAGTTTATACAGGACTTGGTACTCCGCAGAGACCCAGTACTTC. Its protein is CASSLYRTWYSAETQYF.

This clonotype was counted once. The gene calls are TRBV23-1 and TRBJ2-5; a possible D gene is TRBD2 (6 bases). TRBV23-1 is labeled an ORF, and its function is uncertain. Trimming pared 0 bases from V and 3 bases from J, leaving 11 bases between. The CDR3 consists of 15 residues. The CDR3 DNA reads TGCGCCAGCAGTCAATCTAGGCGGGGCGAAGAGACCCAGTACTTC. Protein product: CASSQSRRGEETQYF.